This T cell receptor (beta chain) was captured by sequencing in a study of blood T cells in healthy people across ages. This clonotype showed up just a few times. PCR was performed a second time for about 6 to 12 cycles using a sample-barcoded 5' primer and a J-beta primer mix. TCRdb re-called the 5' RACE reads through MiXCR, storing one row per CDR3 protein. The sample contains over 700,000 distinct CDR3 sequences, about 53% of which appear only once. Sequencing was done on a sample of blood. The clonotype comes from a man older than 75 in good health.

The CDR3, as DNA: TGCAGTGCTGACCTGGCAGGGGGCGTCACTGAAGCTTTCTTT. Amino acid sequence: CSADLAGGVTEAFF. The chain employs TRBV20-1 and TRBJ1-1, with 8 bases lining up with TRBD1. CDR1 is DFQATT and CDR2 is SNEGSKA in the germline V gene (reference sequence). V gave up 5 bases and J gave up 4 bases; unmatched junction bases: 9. The CDR3 is made up of 14 amino acids.